The clone carrying this T cell receptor (beta chain) was detected a few times. The data originate from a study of blood T cell repertoires in COVID-19. Clones were sequenced by immunoSEQ multiplex PCR, and TCRdb holds only the in-frame ones, with some missing. This sample yields roughly 55,000 clones, of which around three quarters are seen a single time; 3.2% belongs to the top ten. CDR1 is KGHSH and CDR2 is LQKENI in the germline V gene. Trimming took off 3 bases at V and 7 bases at J, with 15 bases between the two ends. This CDR3 is 15 amino acids long. The sequence was collected from a man aged 55-75 years with acute or convalescent COVID-19. The sequenced sample consisted of peripheral blood. V usage is TRBV18 and J usage is TRBJ2-2, with D maybe TRBD1 (5 bases). CDR3 loop: CASSPTVGEGGELFF. In DNA, the CDR3 is TGTGCCAGCTCACCGACGGTAGGGGAAGGCGGGGAGCTGTTTTTT.